A single sample is the source of the 18 T cell receptor beta chains below, sequenced in a study of neoadjuvant anti-PD-1 for oral cavity cancer. Documented time point: after neoadjuvant nivolumab, at surgical resection. TCRdb keeps only in-frame clones here, not all; method: immunoSEQ multiplex PCR. Of about 72,000 clones listed, approximately 84% are singletons. Sequencing used PBMCs, obtained after nivolumab (anti-PD-1) treatment. All receptors come from a person aged 40 to 85 with oral cavity squamous cell carcinoma.

A few counts support this clone. This chain joins TRBV10-3 and TRBJ2-2; D is ambiguous. V was shortened by 0 bases and J by 1 base, with 6 bases between the two germline ends. CDR1 and CDR2 from the germline V gene are ENHRY and SYGVKD. The CDR3 totals 15 residues. The CDR3 loop is CAISESSQNTGELFF. CDR3 nucleotide sequence: TGTGCCATCAGTGAGTCTAGCCAGAACACCGGGGAGCTGTTTTTT.

As concerns this clone: Germline and junction disagree at one end, which may indicate a read error. The V and J genes are TRBV7-7 and TRBJ2-1, with 11 nucleotides matching TRBD2. This CDR3 comprises 13 residues. CDR1 is SSHAT and CDR2 is FNYEAQ in the germline V gene (reference sequence). CDR3 nucleotide sequence: TGTGCTAGCAGCCTTGGACTAGCGGGTGAGCAGTTCTTC. This codes for CASSLGLAGEQFF.

This chain joins TRBV11-2 and TRBJ1-5; D gene uncertain. V lost 1 base, J lost 6 bases, and 10 bases lay in between. CDR1 is SGHAT, CDR2 FQNNGV, per germline. There are 14 residues in the CDR3. CDR3 sequence: CASSLGASGQPQHF. Here the CDR3 DNA reads TGTGCCAGCAGCTTAGGGGCCTCGGGTCAGCCCCAGCATTTT.

The chain is built from TRBV6-5 and TRBJ2-1; no clear D. Germline lookup yields CDR1 MNHEY and CDR2 SVGAGI. CDR3 length equals 11 residues. Trimming pared 6 bases from V and 13 bases from J, leaving 13 bases between. The CDR3 DNA reads as TGTGCCAGCAGCGCAAAGGGCCCACAGTTCTTC. This translates into CASSAKGPQFF.

The chain couples TRBV6-6 to TRBJ2-3, with D uncertain. This CDR3 region has 13 residues. V was trimmed by 7 bases and J by 2 bases, leaving 10 bases between them. Per germline, CDR1 MNHNY and CDR2 SVGAGI (reference sequence). DNA for the CDR3: TGTGCCAGCATCCCTCGGCTCACAGATACGCAGTATTTT. Translation: CASIPRLTDTQYF.

The chain combines TRBV6-1 with TRBJ1-1; D possibly corresponds to TRBD1 (6 bases). V lost 4 bases, J lost 4 bases, and 13 bases lay in between. This CDR3 region has 14 residues. Germline V gene sequence: CDR1 MNHNS, CDR2 SASEGT. The CDR3 DNA follows: TGTGCCAGCAGTGGACAGGAGAGCGGCACTGAAGCTTTCTTT. It encodes CASSGQESGTEAFF.

This clone was observed a single time. The chain employs TRBV27 and TRBJ2-7, with 10 bases identical to TRBD2. The trim removed 5 bases at V and 2 bases at J, leaving 3 bases unmatched. This CDR3 region has 14 residues. CDR1 and CDR2 (germline): MNHEY, SMNVEV (reference sequence). CDR3 in DNA: TGTGCCAGCAGTGGGCTAGCGGGGGCCTACGAGCAGTACTTC. This translates into CASSGLAGAYEQYF.

This chain joins TRBV28 and TRBJ1-2; the D is unclear. CDR3 length: 13 amino acids. Germline V gene data show CDR1 as MDHEN and CDR2 as SYDVKM. Deletions cut 5 bases from V and 7 bases from J, with 14 bases between. The CDR3: CASSLDYNRGYTF. In DNA, the CDR3 is TGTGCCAGCAGTCTAGACTATAATCGTGGCTACACCTTC.

This clone was counted once. The V gene is TRBV6-5, the J gene TRBJ2-3; TRBD2 agrees at 10 bases. After removal of 2 bases from V and 4 bases from J, the junction contained 6 bases not matched to a gene. CDR3 length equals 16 residues. In germline, CDR1 is MNHEY, CDR2 SVGAGI. The CDR3 DNA is TGTGCCAGCAGTTACGGAGCTAGCGGGAGTGCAGATACGCAGTATTTT. Translating it yields CASSYGASGSADTQYF.

The gene calls are TRBV9 and TRBJ1-1, with unresolved D. V was trimmed by 0 bases and J by 5 bases, leaving 8 bases between them. CDR3 length equals 13 residues. The V gene's germline CDR1 is SGDLS and CDR2 YYNGEE. The CDR3 spells CASSVAVYTEAFF. The CDR3 DNA sequence: TGTGCCAGCAGCGTAGCCGTGTATACTGAAGCTTTCTTT.

This chain joins TRBV14 and TRBJ2-7; the match to TRBD1 covers 7 bases. In germline, CDR1 is SGHDN, CDR2 FVKESK. V was clipped by 6 bases and J by 3 bases; unmatched bases: 5. The CDR3 covers 13 residues. For the CDR3, the DNA is TGTGCCAGCAGTCGGGACAGCGACTACGAGCAGTACTTC. This sequence encodes CASSRDSDYEQYF.

The rearrangement uses TRBV6-1 and TRBJ2-7, with D unclear. CDR3 length: 10 residues. Germline CDR1 and CDR2: MNHNS and SASEGT. Deletions cut 4 bases from V and 4 bases from J, with 2 bases between. As DNA, the CDR3 is TGTGCCAGCAGTGGATACGAGCAGTACTTC. Amino acids: CASSGYEQYF.

The chain is built from TRBV19 and TRBJ1-5; no reliable D call. Trimming took off 1 base at V and 7 bases at J, with 11 bases between the two ends. CDR1 and CDR2 from the germline V gene are LNHDA and SQIVND (reference sequence). The CDR3 consists of 14 residues. Written as DNA, the CDR3 is TGTGCCAGTAGTATAGTTATTACGGGCCAGCCCCAGCATTTT. Encoded protein: CASSIVITGQPQHF.

The rearrangement links TRBV2 to TRBJ1-4; D remains ambiguous. The V end was cut by 4 bases, the J end by 5 bases, with 11 bases between. Germline V CDR1 and CDR2: SNHLY, FYNNEI. This CDR3 has 14 amino acids. This CDR3 is CASSVLASNEKLFF. As DNA, the CDR3 is TGTGCCAGCAGTGTCCTGGCGTCGAATGAAAAACTGTTTTTT.

This clone has a single count. V gene TRBV2 combines with J gene TRBJ2-2; TRBD1 matches at 10 bases. Looked up from germline, CDR1 is SNHLY and CDR2 is FYNNEI. The CDR3 sequence is 16 residues long. Losses at the gene ends were 6 bases for V and 6 bases for J; bases not matched to a gene: 10. The CDR3 loop is CASRLAGTGVAGELFF. CDR3 DNA sequence: TGTGCCAGCAGGCTCGCCGGGACAGGGGTTGCCGGGGAGCTGTTTTTT.

The J gene is TRBJ1-4, the V gene TRBV6-1; 10 bases fit TRBD1. Germline CDR1 and CDR2: MNHNS and SASEGT. J gave up 6 bases and V 1 base, and 5 bases lay outside the gene matches. This CDR3 has 16 residues. DNA for the CDR3: TGTGCCAGCAGTGAAGGGGCCGGGACAGGGGATGAAAAACTGTTTTTT. This encodes CASSEGAGTGDEKLFF.

This chain connects TRBV27 to TRBJ2-5; 10 nucleotides match TRBD1. The CDR3 has 15 amino acids. The germline V gene encodes CDR1 MNHEY and CDR2 SMNVEV (reference sequence). The junction had 6 bases not matched to a gene; V was cut back by 4 bases and J by 4 bases. The CDR3 region is CASSSLGTGVETQYF. As DNA, the CDR3 is TGTGCCAGCAGTTCACTCGGGACAGGGGTAGAGACCCAGTACTTC.

This rearrangement joins TRBV6-6 to TRBJ1-2; TRBD1 aligns across 7 bases. This CDR3 is built from 14 residues. In germline, CDR1 is MNHNY, CDR2 SVGAGI (reference sequence). Unmatched junction bases numbered 5, after V lost 4 bases and J lost 3 bases. CDR3 DNA sequence: TGTGCCAGCAGTTCACCCGGGACAGACTATGGCTACACCTTC. It translates to CASSSPGTDYGYTF.